The T cell receptor (beta chain) described here comes from a study of T cell responses to AZD1222 COVID-19 vaccine. Findings of the study overall: Vaccination with two AZD1222 doses was followed by a rise in Spike-specific TCR breadth and depth. Spike-wide coverage was observed for vaccine-associated CD4 TCRs, with dominant responses at 160-218 and 743-854. Reports say nearly half of spike-specific TCRs go after unmutated variant regions.

The table came from immunoSEQ multiplex PCR; TCRdb's copy has only in-frame clones and leaves some out. The sample shows 150,000 to 200,000 clones, roughly 88% of them seen only once. Second doses at about 4 or about 12 weeks were pooled. About this clone itself: Antigen specificity is unknown.

The sample was peripheral blood, taken 28 days after the second AZD1222 dose. The receptor was derived from an adult who received the AZD1222 COVID-19 vaccine.

CDR3 sequence (DNA): TGTGCCAGCTCAGCGTCTAGCGGGAGCTATGAGCAGTTCTTC. The encoded protein is CASSASSGSYEQFF. This chain links TRBV18 with TRBJ2-1; 10 bases are a match to TRBD2. CDR1 and CDR2 (germline): KGHSH, LQKENI. The V gene end was trimmed by 5 bases and the J gene end by 8 bases; junction bases not matched to a gene: 6. The CDR3 is 14 amino acids.